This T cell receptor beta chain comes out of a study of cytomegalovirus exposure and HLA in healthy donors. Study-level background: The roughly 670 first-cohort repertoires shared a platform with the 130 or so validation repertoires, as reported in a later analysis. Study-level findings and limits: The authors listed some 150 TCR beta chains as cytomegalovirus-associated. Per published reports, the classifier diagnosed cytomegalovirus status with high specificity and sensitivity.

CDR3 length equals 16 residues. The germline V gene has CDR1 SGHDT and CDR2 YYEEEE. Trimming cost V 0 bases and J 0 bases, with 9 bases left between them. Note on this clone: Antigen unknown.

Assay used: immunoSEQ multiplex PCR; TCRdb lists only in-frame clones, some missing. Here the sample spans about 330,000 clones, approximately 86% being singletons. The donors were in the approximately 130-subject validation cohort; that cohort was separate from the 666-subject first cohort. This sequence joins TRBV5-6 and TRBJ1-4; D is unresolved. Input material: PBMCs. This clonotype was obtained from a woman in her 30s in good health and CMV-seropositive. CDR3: CASSLAPVTTNEKLFF. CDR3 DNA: TGTGCCAGCAGCTTGGCTCCCGTTACAACTAATGAAAAACTGTTTTTT.